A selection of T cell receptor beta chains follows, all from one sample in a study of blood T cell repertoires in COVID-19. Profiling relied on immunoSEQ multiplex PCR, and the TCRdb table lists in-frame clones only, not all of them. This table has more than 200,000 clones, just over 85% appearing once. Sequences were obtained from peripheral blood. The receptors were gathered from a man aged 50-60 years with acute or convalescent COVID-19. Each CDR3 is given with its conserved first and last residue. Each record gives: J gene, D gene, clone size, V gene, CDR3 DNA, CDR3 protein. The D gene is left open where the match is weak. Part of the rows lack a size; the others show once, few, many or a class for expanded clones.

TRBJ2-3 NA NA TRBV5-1 TGCGCCAGCAGCGCGTATTTAGCGGCAGATACGCAGTATTTT CASSAYLAADTQYF
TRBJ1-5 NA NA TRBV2 TGTGCCAGCACCAGGGAAAATAGCAATCAGCCCCAGCATTTT CASTRENSNQPQHF
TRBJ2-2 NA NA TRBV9 TGTGCCAGCAGCCCCCGGGGAGCGGTGAACACCGGGGAGCTGTTTTTT CASSPRGAVNTGELFF
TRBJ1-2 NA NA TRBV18 TGTGCCAGCTCAATTAAAACAGGGTTTGATGGCTACACCTTC CASSIKTGFDGYTF
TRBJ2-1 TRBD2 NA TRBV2 TGTGCCAGCAGTGAAGGGACTCTAGCGGGGGGACGGGGTGAGCAGTTCTTC CASSEGTLAGGRGEQFF
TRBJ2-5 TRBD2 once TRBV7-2 TGTGCCAGCAGCTTAGCGCGGAGGCGGGGGGGCATCCGGACCCAGTACTTC CASSLARRRGGIRTQYF
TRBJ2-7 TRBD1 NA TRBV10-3 TGTGCCATTGGACAGGTGAATTACGAGCAGTACTTC CAIGQVNYEQYF
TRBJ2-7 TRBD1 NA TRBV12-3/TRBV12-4 TGTGCCAGCACCCCCGGGACAGGGTACGAGCAGTACTTC CASTPGTGYEQYF
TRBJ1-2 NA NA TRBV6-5 TGTGCCAGCGCCCCGGGGAGCGGTTCGATGGGCTACACCTTC CASAPGSGSMGYTF
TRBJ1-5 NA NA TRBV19 TGTGCCAGTAGTATTTCGGTTTTCGGGGTTGGCAATCAGCCCCAGCATTTT CASSISVFGVGNQPQHF
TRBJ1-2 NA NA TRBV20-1 TGCAGTGCTAGTATTCGTCCAGGGCAAGGCTACACCTTC CSASIRPGQGYTF
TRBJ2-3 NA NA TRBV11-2 TGTGCCAGCAGCTTACTTAGGAGGGTAAACACAGATACGCAGTATTTT CASSLLRRVNTDTQYF
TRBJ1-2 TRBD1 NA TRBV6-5 TGTGCCAGCAGCCACCCTACAGGGGGTACGGCTGGCTACACCTTC CASSHPTGGTAGYTF
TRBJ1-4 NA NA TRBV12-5 TGTGCTAGTGGTTTTGACAGATTAAATGAAAAACTGTTTTTT CASGFDRLNEKLFF
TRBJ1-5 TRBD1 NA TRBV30 TGTGCCTGGGCGGACAGGGTTAATCAGCCCCAGCATTTT CAWADRVNQPQHF
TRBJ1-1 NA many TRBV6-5 TGTGCCAGCAGAAGACAGATGAACACTGAAGCTTTCTTT CASRRQMNTEAFF
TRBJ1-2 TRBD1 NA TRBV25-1 TGTGCCAGCAGTGGTTCCGAGGGACAGGGGTATTATGGCTACACCTTC CASSGSEGQGYYGYTF
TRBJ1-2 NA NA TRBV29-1 TGCAGCGCCCTCGGGATTACCAACTATGGCTACACCTTC CSALGITNYGYTF
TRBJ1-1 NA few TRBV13 TGTGCCAGCAGCAGCTTCTCGAGACCAAACGGGGACACTGAAGCTTTCTTT CASSSFSRPNGDTEAFF
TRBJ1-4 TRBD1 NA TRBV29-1 TGCAGCGTCGCGGGACAGGGGGCGAGAGAAAAACTGTTTTTT CSVAGQGAREKLFF
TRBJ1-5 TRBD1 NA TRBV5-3 TGTGCCAGAAGCCCGGGACAGGGGGCCGATCAGCCCCAGCATTTT CARSPGQGADQPQHF
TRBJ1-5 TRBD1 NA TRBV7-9 TGTGCCAGCAGCTTAGGACAGGGAGGTCAGCCCCAGCATTTT CASSLGQGGQPQHF
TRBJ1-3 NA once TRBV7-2 TGTGCCAGCAGCCCCCATTCTGGCGGAAACACCATATATTTT CASSPHSGGNTIYF
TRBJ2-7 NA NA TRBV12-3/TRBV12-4 TGTGCCAGCAGTCCTAGGGAGCGACACGAGCAGTACTTC CASSPRERHEQYF
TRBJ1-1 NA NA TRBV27 TGTGCCAGCAGTCTCACACTTATCGGGATGGACACTGAAGCTTTCTTT CASSLTLIGMDTEAFF
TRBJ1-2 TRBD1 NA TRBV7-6 TGTGCCAGCAGCTTAGGGACAGGGGCACCCTATGGCTACACCTTC CASSLGTGAPYGYTF
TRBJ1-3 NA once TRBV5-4 TGTGCCAGCAGCAACCGGCGGTACTCTGGAAACACCATATATTTT CASSNRRYSGNTIYF
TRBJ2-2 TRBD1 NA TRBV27 TGTGCCAGCAGGGCTACAGGGGTTACCGGGGAGCTGTTTTTT CASRATGVTGELFF
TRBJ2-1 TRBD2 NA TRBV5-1 TGCGCCAGCAGACCTAGCGGGGGGGCCGGTAATGAGCAGTTCTTC CASRPSGGAGNEQFF
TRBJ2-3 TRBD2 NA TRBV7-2 TGTGCCAGCAGCGCCGGGACTAGCAACACAGATACGCAGTATTTT CASSAGTSNTDTQYF
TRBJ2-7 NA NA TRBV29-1 TGCAGCGCCCCGGGGTGGGGTTTAGGAGAGCAGTACTTC CSAPGWGLGEQYF
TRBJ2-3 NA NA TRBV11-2 TGTGCCAGCAGCTTAGGGGGAGTAGATACGCAGTATTTT CASSLGGVDTQYF
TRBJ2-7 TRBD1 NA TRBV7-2 TGTGCCAGCAGCCTAACCGGGACAGGGGGATACGAGCAGTACTTC CASSLTGTGGYEQYF
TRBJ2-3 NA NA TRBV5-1 TGCGCCAGCAGCTCGGACAGCCTAGAGGATACGCAGTATTTT CASSSDSLEDTQYF
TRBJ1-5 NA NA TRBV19 TGTGCCAGTAGTTTGGAGGGTTCGCAGCCCCAGCATTTT CASSLEGSQPQHF
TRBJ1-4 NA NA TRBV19 TGTGCAACCGGCATCCAGGCAGACACTAATGAAAAACTGTTTTTT CATGIQADTNEKLFF
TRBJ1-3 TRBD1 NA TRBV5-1 TGCGCCAGCAGCTCCGGGACAGGGTTTGGTGACACCATATATTTT CASSSGTGFGDTIYF
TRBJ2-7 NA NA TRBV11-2 TGTGCCAGCAGCTTCCACTACGAGCAGTACTTC CASSFHYEQYF
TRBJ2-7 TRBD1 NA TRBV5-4 TGTGCCAGCAGCTCGGACAGGAAATACGAGCAGTACTTC CASSSDRKYEQYF
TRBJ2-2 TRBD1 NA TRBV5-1 TGCGCCAGCAGCCCGGACAGGTCTTGGGGCGGGGAGCTGTTTTTT CASSPDRSWGGELFF
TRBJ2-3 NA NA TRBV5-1 TGCGCCAGCAGCTTAAATCTAGCCTTCACAGATACGCAGTATTTT CASSLNLAFTDTQYF